This T cell receptor (beta chain) was documented in a study of T cells in Graves' hyperthyroidism and ophthalmopathy. Points from the study as a whole: A model using 13 V-J features told ophthalmopathy apart from stable hyperthyroidism.

A patient was excluded if there was uncontrolled infection, other autoimmune disease, pregnancy or lactation. Trimming cost V 0 bases and J 3 bases, with 15 bases left between them. Germline CDR1 is MNHEY and CDR2 is SMNVEV (reference sequence). The CDR3 sequence is 17 residues long. RNA transcripts yielded amplified TCR beta CDR3 regions. Primed by the HTBI set, a first-round RT-PCR was run on the TCR CDR3. TCRdb used MiXCR to reprocess the multiplex PCR reads, holding one entry per CDR3 protein. The sample has 600,000 to 650,000 distinct CDR3 sequences, about 16% seen once; the top ten hold 3.5% to 4%. Turning to this clonotype: The antigen is unknown.

This receptor was identified in a woman aged 25 to 39 with Graves' hyperthyroidism. This sequence joins TRBV27 and TRBJ1-5, with D unresolved. The sequenced material came from blood. As DNA, the CDR3 is TGTGCCAGCAGTTTATCACGGGAGCCAACCCCCAATCAGCCCCAGCATTTT. As protein: CASSLSREPTPNQPQHF.